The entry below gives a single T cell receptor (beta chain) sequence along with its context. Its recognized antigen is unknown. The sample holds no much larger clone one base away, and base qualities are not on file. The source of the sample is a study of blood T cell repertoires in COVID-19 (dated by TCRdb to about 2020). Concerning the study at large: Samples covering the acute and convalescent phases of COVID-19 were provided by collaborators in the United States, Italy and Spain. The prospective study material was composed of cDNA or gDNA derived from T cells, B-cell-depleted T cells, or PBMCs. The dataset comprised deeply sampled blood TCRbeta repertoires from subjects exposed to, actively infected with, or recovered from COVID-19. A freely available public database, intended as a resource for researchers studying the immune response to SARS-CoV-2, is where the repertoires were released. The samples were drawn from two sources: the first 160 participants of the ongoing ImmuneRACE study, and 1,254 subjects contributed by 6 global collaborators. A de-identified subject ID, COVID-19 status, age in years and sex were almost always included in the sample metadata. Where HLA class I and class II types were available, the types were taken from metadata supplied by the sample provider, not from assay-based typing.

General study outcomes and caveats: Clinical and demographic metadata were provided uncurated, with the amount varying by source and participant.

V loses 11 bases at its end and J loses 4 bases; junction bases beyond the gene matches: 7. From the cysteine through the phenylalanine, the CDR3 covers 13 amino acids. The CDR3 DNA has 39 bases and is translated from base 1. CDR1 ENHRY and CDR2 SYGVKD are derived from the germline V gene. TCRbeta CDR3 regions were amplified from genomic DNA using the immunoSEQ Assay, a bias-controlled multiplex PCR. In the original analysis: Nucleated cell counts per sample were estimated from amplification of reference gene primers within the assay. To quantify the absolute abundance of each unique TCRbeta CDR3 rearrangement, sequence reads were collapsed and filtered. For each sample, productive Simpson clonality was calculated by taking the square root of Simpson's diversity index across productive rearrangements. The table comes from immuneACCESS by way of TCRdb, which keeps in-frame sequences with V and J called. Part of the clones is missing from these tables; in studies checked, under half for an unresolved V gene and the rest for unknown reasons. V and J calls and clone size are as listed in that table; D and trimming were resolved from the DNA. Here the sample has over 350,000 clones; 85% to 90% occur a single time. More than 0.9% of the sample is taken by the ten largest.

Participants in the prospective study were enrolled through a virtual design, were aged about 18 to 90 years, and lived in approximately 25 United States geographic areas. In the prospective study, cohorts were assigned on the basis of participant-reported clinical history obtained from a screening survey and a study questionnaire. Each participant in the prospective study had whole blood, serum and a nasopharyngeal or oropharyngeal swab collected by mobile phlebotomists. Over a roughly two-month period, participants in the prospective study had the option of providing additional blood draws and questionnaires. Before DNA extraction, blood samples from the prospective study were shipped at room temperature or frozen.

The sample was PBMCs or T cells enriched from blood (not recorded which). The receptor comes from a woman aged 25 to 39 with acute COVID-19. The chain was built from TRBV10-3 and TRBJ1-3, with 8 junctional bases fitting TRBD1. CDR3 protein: CAVQGAYGNTIYF. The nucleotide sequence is TGTGCCGTTCAGGGGGCTTACGGAAACACCATATATTTT.